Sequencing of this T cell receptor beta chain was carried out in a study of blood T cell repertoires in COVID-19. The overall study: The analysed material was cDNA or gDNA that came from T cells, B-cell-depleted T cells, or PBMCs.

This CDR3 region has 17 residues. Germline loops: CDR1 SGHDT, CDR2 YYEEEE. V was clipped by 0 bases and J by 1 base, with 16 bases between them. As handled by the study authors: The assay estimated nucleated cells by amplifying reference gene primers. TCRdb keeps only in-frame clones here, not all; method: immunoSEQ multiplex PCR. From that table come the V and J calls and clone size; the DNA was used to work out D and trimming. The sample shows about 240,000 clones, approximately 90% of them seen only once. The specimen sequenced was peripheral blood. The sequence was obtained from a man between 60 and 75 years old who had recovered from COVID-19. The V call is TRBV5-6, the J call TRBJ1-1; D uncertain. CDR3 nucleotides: TGTGCCAGCAGCTTGGTAATCGGCGGCAGCCAGAACACTGAAGCTTTCTTT. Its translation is CASSLVIGGSQNTEAFF.